The 16 T cell receptor beta chains presented below share a single source sample, sequenced in a study of cytomegalovirus exposure and HLA in healthy donors. The PCR contained 60 Vbeta and 13 Jbeta primers. The protocol was immunoSEQ multiplex PCR, while the TCRdb copy is restricted to in-frame clones and leaves out a portion. Of 100,000 to 150,000 clones listed, around 70% are singletons. The source material was PBMCs. Source of these receptors: a male donor in good health and CMV-seronegative.

This chain connects TRBV19 to TRBJ2-7, with 11 bases that match TRBD1. The CDR3 has 15 amino acids. Trimming at V came to 9 bases and at J to 3 bases, leaving 10 bases not matched to a gene. The germline V gene has CDR1 LNHDA and CDR2 SQIVND (reference sequence). CDR3 loop: CASSLTGTGGYEQYF. For the CDR3, the DNA is TGTGCCAGCAGCCTAACCGGGACAGGGGGCTACGAGCAGTACTTC.

The chain employs TRBV7-8 and TRBJ2-7, with 7 bases fitting TRBD1. This CDR3 region has 16 residues. Germline V CDR1 and CDR2: SGHVS, FQNEAQ. V gave up 2 bases and J gave up 0 bases; unmatched junction bases: 7. CDR3 bases: TGTGCCAGCAGCTTACTAGGACAGGTGAGCTCCTACGAGCAGTACTTC. It yields the protein CASSLLGQVSSYEQYF.

This chain joins TRBV4-3 and TRBJ2-3; no clear D gene. The germline V gene has CDR1 LGHNA and CDR2 YSLEER. The CDR3 runs 17 residues. Trimming took off 1 base at V and 0 bases at J, with 14 bases between the two ends. DNA of the CDR3: TGCGCCAGCAGCCAAGTCACGCTAACGGAGAGCACAGATACGCAGTATTTT. Amino acids: CASSQVTLTESTDTQYF.

The chain has TRBV7-2 and TRBJ2-7; 10 bases map to TRBD2. CDR1 is SGHTA, CDR2 FQGNSA, per germline. The CDR3 is made up of 16 amino acids. With V trimmed by 6 bases and J by 4 bases, 12 bases remained unmatched. The CDR3 sequence: CASSPYPLAGLYEQYF. CDR3 DNA sequence: TGTGCCAGCAGTCCCTACCCACTAGCGGGGTTGTACGAGCAGTACTTC.

V gene TRBV7-2 combines with J gene TRBJ2-7, with no clear D. Trimming stripped 0 bases from V and 3 bases from J, with 6 bases between. Per germline, CDR1 SGHTA and CDR2 FQGNSA. The length of the CDR3 is 13 residues. Here the CDR3 DNA reads TGTGCCAGCAGCTTAGCGCTAGGCTACGAGCAGTACTTC. Residues: CASSLALGYEQYF.

The rearrangement joins TRBV11-2 to TRBJ1-4; the match to TRBD1 covers 8 bases. Unmatched junction bases numbered 6, after V lost 4 bases and J lost 5 bases. The CDR3 covers 15 residues. Germline V gene lookup returns CDR1 SGHAT and CDR2 FQNNGV. The DNA for the CDR3 is TGTGCCAGCAGCTCCGACAGGGGCCTCAATGAAAAACTGTTTTTT. Its protein is CASSSDRGLNEKLFF.

The chain has TRBV15 and TRBJ1-2; 10 nucleotides line up with TRBD1. The V and J ends lost 3 bases and 2 bases, in that order; junction bases with no gene match: 0. Looked up from germline, CDR1 is LNHNV and CDR2 is YYDKDF (reference sequence). This CDR3 has 14 residues. The CDR3 region is CATSRDRGNYGYTF. CDR3 coding DNA: TGTGCCACCAGCAGGGACAGGGGGAACTATGGCTACACCTTC.

This chain connects TRBV30 to TRBJ1-1, with 9 nucleotides matching TRBD1. The CDR3 contains 15 residues. J was trimmed by 7 bases and V by 4 bases; bases with no gene match: 13. The V gene's germline CDR1 is GTSNPN and CDR2 SVGIG (reference sequence). The CDR3 sequence: CAWTIVGTGYREAFF. CDR3 nucleotides: TGTGCCTGGACTATCGTCGGGACAGGGTACCGTGAAGCTTTCTTT.

V usage is TRBV27 and J usage is TRBJ2-7; D is uncertain. CDR1 is MNHEY, CDR2 SMNVEV, per germline (reference sequence). This CDR3 is 11 amino acids long. V was trimmed by 3 bases and J by 4 bases, leaving 4 bases between them. CDR3 loop: CASSFSYEQYF. The DNA of the CDR3 is TGTGCCAGCAGTTTCTCGTACGAGCAGTACTTC.

The rearrangement links TRBV5-4 to TRBJ2-5; 8 bases are a match to TRBD2. This CDR3 spans 15 amino acids. The ends lost 4 bases at V and 2 bases at J; junction bases unmatched: 7. Per germline, CDR1 SGHNT and CDR2 YYREEE (reference sequence). The CDR3 loop reads CASSQTSVRQETQYF. Written as DNA, the CDR3 is TGTGCCAGCAGCCAGACTAGCGTGAGACAAGAGACCCAGTACTTC.

This clone has only a few counts. The chain employs TRBV25-1 and TRBJ2-2; tentatively, D is TRBD2 (5 bases). Germline V CDR1 and CDR2: MGHDK, SYGVNS. This CDR3 region has 14 residues. Trimming removed 0 bases from V and 7 bases from J, with 9 bases in between. The CDR3 region has the DNA TGTGCCAGCAGTGAATATACGGGGTACGGGGAGCTGTTTTTT. This gives the protein CASSEYTGYGELFF. Complete variable domain (other parts from reference TRBV25-1 and TRBJ2-2): EADIYQTPRYLVIGTGKKITLECSQTMGHDKMYWYQQDPGMELHLIHYSYGVNSTEKGDLSSESTVSRIRTEHFPLTLESARPSHTSQYLCASSEYTGYGELFFGEGSRLTVL.

This clone was seen once. The CDR3 coding sequence is TGTGCCAGCAGTTTTGAGACAGCCGGCTCCTACGAGCAGTACTTC. Its translation is CASSFETAGSYEQYF. The rearrangement joins TRBV28 to TRBJ2-7; a weak D match, TRBD1 (5 bases). Germline CDR1 and CDR2: MDHEN and SYDVKM. The CDR3 is 15 amino acids. V lost 3 bases and J lost 0, with 12 bases in between.

The J gene is TRBJ2-2, the V gene TRBV6-1, with a tentative D call TRBD2 (5 bases). The CDR3 is made up of 14 amino acids. Trimming left V 2 bases short and J 7 bases short, with 11 bases between. Germline V gene data show CDR1 as MNHNS and CDR2 as SASEGT. In nucleotides, the CDR3 is TGTGCCAGCAGTGAATGGACTTTGGACGGGGAGCTGTTTTTT. As protein: CASSEWTLDGELFF.

This clone was recorded a few times. The chain's CDR3 is CASSLQGRDTEAFF. DNA of the CDR3: TGTGCCAGTAGTTTACAGGGACGGGACACTGAAGCTTTCTTT. The V gene is TRBV19, the J gene TRBJ1-1, with D tentatively TRBD1 (6 bases). This CDR3 has 14 residues. V was clipped by 5 bases and J by 3 bases, with 13 bases between them. Germline CDR1 and CDR2: LNHDA and SQIVND (reference sequence).

The chain uses TRBV6-5 and TRBJ1-2; D not certain. The germline gives CDR1 MNHEY, CDR2 SVGAGI. The CDR3 loop spans 16 amino acids. V was cut by 2 bases and J by 5 bases, with 18 bases left in between. The DNA for the CDR3 is TGTGCCAGCAGTTACCTTACGACGACGAGGGTTTATGGCTACACCTTC. It specifies CASSYLTTTRVYGYTF.

The table lists this clone with a few counts. The rearrangement links TRBV30 to TRBJ2-7, with D perhaps TRBD2 (5 bases). Trimming removed 2 bases from V and 0 bases from J, with 14 bases in between. This CDR3 has 15 amino acids. Germline V gene lookup returns CDR1 GTSNPN and CDR2 SVGIG (reference sequence). The CDR3 spells CAWSKPGYYSYEQYF. The CDR3 region has the DNA TGTGCCTGGAGTAAACCGGGGTACTACTCCTACGAGCAGTACTTC.